The TCR beta chain under discussion was sequenced for a study of response to subunit inactivated influenza vaccine. Via MiXCR, TCRdb re-called the RT-PCR reads, giving one row per CDR3 protein. This repertoire shows approximately 170,000 distinct CDR3 sequences, 10% to 15% found once; its top ten account for about 29%. Findings and limits, study-wide: Authors suggested each seasonal flu vaccination may recruit only limited numbers of new T cells.

Comments on this clonotype: Its specificity is unknown.

The CDR3 extends over 16 amino acids. Germline V gene sequence: CDR1 SGHVS, CDR2 FNYEAQ. V shed 5 bases and J shed 2 bases, with 18 bases lying between them. The same data also went into a second study, on T cells expressing NK-cell markers. As that report states: Production of TCR beta cDNA relied on 5'RACE template switching with UMIs. Sorted CD3+CD56+NKG2C+, CD3+CD56+NKG2C- and CD3+CD56-NKG2C+ T cells supplied TCR beta repertoires. Restriction of sorting to alpha-beta TCR T cells was accomplished in several experiments using an anti-gamma-delta TCR antibody. Researchers report these clonotypes also headed the CD3+CD56-NKG2C+ fraction in several donors.

The chain joins TRBV7-6 to TRBJ1-2; no clear D gene. The origin of this receptor is a man in his fifties who received an inactivated influenza vaccine. Specimen: CD8+ T cells sorted from PBMCs, collected approximately 12 days after vaccination. The CDR3 nucleotides are TGTGCCAGCAGCCCCCAAGAGGGCAGAGTAAACTATGGCTACACCTTC. This gives the protein CASSPQEGRVNYGYTF.